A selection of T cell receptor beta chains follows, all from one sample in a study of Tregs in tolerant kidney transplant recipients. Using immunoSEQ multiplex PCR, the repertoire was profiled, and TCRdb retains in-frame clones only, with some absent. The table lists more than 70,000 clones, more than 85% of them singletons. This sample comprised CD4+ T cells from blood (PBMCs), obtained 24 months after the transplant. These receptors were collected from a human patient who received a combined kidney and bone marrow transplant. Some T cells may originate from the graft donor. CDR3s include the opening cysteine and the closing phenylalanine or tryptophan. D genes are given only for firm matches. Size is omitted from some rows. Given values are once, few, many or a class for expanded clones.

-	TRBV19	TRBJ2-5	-	CASSIPLAKGRETQYF	TGTGCCAGTAGTATTCCCTTAGCAAAGGGGAGGGAGACCCAGTACTTC
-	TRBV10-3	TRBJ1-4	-	CAIGGTNEKLFF	TGTGCCATCGGAGGAACTAATGAAAAACTGTTTTTT
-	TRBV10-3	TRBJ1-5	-	CAISESKGGKDQPQHF	TGTGCCATCAGTGAGTCGAAGGGGGGGAAGGATCAGCCCCAGCATTTT
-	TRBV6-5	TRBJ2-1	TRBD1	CASSSGQGTYNEQFF	TGTGCCAGCAGTTCCGGACAGGGGACTTACAATGAGCAGTTCTTC
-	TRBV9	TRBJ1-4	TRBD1	CASSVRTGEIEKLFF	TGTGCCAGCAGCGTGCGGACAGGCGAGATTGAAAAACTGTTTTTT
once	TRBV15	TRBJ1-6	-	CATSRVGGSYNSPLHF	TGTGCCACCAGCAGAGTAGGGGGTTCCTATAATTCACCCCTCCACTTT
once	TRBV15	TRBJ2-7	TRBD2	CATSRDPLAGGEQYF	TGTGCCACCAGCAGAGATCCGCTAGCGGGAGGTGAGCAGTACTTC
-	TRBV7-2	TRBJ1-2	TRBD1	CASSLPPEGAYGYTF	TGTGCCAGCAGCTTACCGCCCGAGGGGGCTTATGGCTACACCTTC
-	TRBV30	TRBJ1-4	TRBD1	CAWSRSRTGRTNEKLFF	TGTGCCTGGAGCCGGAGTAGGACAGGGAGGACTAATGAAAAACTGTTTTTT
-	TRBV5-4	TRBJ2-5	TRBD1	CASSLDRGIETQYF	TGTGCCAGCAGCCTCGACAGGGGGATAGAGACCCAGTACTTC
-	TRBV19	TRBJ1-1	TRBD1	CASSIGGQREAFF	TGTGCCAGTAGTATAGGGGGACAGAGAGAAGCTTTCTTT
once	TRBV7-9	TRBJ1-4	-	CASSRGGGFDEKLFF	TGTGCCAGCTCCCGAGGGGGTGGTTTCGACGAAAAACTGTTTTTT
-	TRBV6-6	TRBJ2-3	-	CASSLSDTQYF	TGTGCCAGCAGTTTATCAGATACGCAGTATTTT
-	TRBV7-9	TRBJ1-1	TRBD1	CASSLLPTGGNTEAFF	TGTGCCAGCAGCTTATTACCCACAGGGGGTAACACTGAAGCTTTCTTT
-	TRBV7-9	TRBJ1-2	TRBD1	CASSLVGDRATATNYGYTF	TGTGCCAGCAGCTTAGTTGGGGACAGGGCGACAGCCACTAACTATGGCTACACCTTC
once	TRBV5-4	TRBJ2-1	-	CASSPPFEAYNEQFF	TGTGCCAGCAGCCCCCCTTTTGAAGCGTACAATGAGCAGTTCTTC
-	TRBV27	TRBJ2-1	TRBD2	CASSAGLAGGYNEQFF	TGTGCCAGCAGTGCGGGACTAGCGGGGGGGTACAATGAGCAGTTCTTC
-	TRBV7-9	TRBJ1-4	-	CASSLDQGLNEKLFF	TGTGCCAGCAGCCTGGACCAGGGATTAAATGAAAAACTGTTTTTT
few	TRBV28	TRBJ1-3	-	CASSLVRGNTIYF	TGTGCCAGCAGTTTGGTTAGAGGAAACACCATATATTTT
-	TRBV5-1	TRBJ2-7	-	CASSTPHRDDEQYF	TGCGCCAGCAGCACTCCGCACAGGGACGACGAGCAGTACTTC
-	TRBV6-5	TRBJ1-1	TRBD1	CASSPQGVNTEAFF	TGTGCCAGCAGCCCCCAGGGGGTGAACACTGAAGCTTTCTTT
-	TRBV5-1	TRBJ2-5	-	CASSLAQGSQETQYF	TGCGCCAGCAGCTTGGCCCAGGGTTCCCAAGAGACCCAGTACTTC
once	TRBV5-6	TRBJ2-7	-	CASSLVTVASYEQYF	TGTGCCAGCAGCTTGGTTACGGTAGCGTCCTACGAGCAGTACTTC
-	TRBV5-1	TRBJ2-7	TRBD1	CASSPRDREAYEQYF	TGCGCCAGCAGCCCCCGGGACAGGGAAGCCTACGAGCAGTACTTC
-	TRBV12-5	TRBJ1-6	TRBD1	CASGQGPGQTNSPLHF	TGTGCTAGTGGTCAGGGACCGGGACAGACTAATTCACCCCTCCACTTT
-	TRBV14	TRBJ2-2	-	CASSQKTGRYTGELFF	TGTGCCAGCAGCCAGAAGACAGGGAGGTACACCGGGGAGCTGTTTTTT